The rows below give T cell receptor beta chains drawn from one sample of a study of T cells after yellow fever vaccination. TCRdb reprocessed the 5' RACE reads via MiXCR and lists one record per CDR3 protein. This table holds hundreds of thousands of distinct CDR3 sequences, around 4% found once. The sequenced sample was PBMCs, obtained on the day of the yellow fever booster vaccination. All receptors come from a man in his late teens or twenties who received the YFV17D yellow fever vaccine. CDR3s include the opening cysteine and the closing phenylalanine or tryptophan. Each record gives: V gene, D gene, clone size, J gene, CDR3 DNA, CDR3 protein. D genes are given only for firm matches. Where a row states a size, it is once, few, many or the class of an expanded clone; other rows omit it.

TRBV7-6,-,few,TRBJ1-5,TGTGCCAGCAGCTTAGGCATGAGCAATCAGCCCCAGCATTTT,CASSLGMSNQPQHF
TRBV5-5,-,many,TRBJ2-5,TGTGCCAGCAGCTACCAAGAGACCCAGTACTTC,CASSYQETQYF
TRBV5-4,-,many,TRBJ2-1,TGTGCCAGCAGCTTGTTATCGACAGGACAGTTCTTC,CASSLLSTGQFF
TRBV4-1,-,few,TRBJ2-7,TGCGCCAGCAGCCAAGTTCCGGGGTCGGACCTATTGTACTTC,CASSQVPGSDLLYF
TRBV7-3,-,-,TRBJ1-4,TGTGCCAGCCAACCCTTCCCAGGAGCTAATGAAAAACTGTTTTTT,CASQPFPGANEKLFF
TRBV12-3/TRBV12-4,-,-,TRBJ1-6,TGTGCCAGCAGGGTGGACCGAGGTTTTAATTCACCCCTCCACTTT,CASRVDRGFNSPLHF
TRBV7-9,-,-,TRBJ2-3,TGTGCCAGCAGCTTAGAACTAGACACAGATACGCAGTATTTT,CASSLELDTDTQYF
TRBV7-9,-,many,TRBJ2-3,TGTGCCAGCAGCCAGGGGGGAAATACGCAGTATTTT,CASSQGGNTQYF
TRBV7-2,-,-,TRBJ2-1,TGTGCCAGCAGCTCCCGACTACTCAATGAGCAGTTCTTC,CASSSRLLNEQFF
TRBV5-1,-,few,TRBJ2-3,TGCGCCAGCAGCTTGGGGGAGGCAGATACGCAGTATTTT,CASSLGEADTQYF
TRBV5-1,TRBD2,many,TRBJ2-5,TGCGCCAGCGGCGGGGGGCCGGGAGAGACCCAGTACTTC,CASGGGPGETQYF
TRBV12-3/TRBV12-4,-,few,TRBJ1-6,TGTGCCAGCAGTTTCGGGGGACTAAGATCACCCCTCCACTTT,CASSFGGLRSPLHF
TRBV6-1,-,many,TRBJ2-7,TGTGCCAGCAGGGACAGACACTACGAGCAGTACTTC,CASRDRHYEQYF
TRBV5-1,-,many,TRBJ2-7,TGCGCCAGCAGCCCGGACGGTTACGAGCAGTACTTC,CASSPDGYEQYF
TRBV9,TRBD2,few,TRBJ2-5,TGTGCCAGCAGCCCCTCGGGTAGCGGGGGTGAGACCCAGTACTTC,CASSPSGSGGETQYF
TRBV5-1,-,many,TRBJ1-5,TGCGCCAGCAGCTTTGACAACGTCCAGCCCCAGCATTTT,CASSFDNVQPQHF
TRBV6-2/TRBV6-3,-,-,TRBJ2-5,TGTGCCAGCAGCCCTCCTGGGGTACAAGAGACCCAGTACTTC,CASSPPGVQETQYF
TRBV5-8,TRBD1,many,TRBJ1-2,TGTGCCAGCAGCCCTGACAGGGGGCATGGCTACACCTTC,CASSPDRGHGYTF
TRBV9,TRBD2,many,TRBJ2-5,TGTGCCAGCAGCGTAGGGACTAGCGGGGGTCAAGAGACCCAGTACTTC,CASSVGTSGGQETQYF
TRBV7-2,-,many,TRBJ1-5,TGTGCCAGCAGCTTAATGACAGGTACCAATCAGCCCCAGCATTTT,CASSLMTGTNQPQHF
TRBV12-3/TRBV12-4,-,-,TRBJ2-3,TGTGCCAGCAGTCCACCCACAACACACGAAAGCACAGATACGCAGTATTTT,CASSPPTTHESTDTQYF
TRBV2,TRBD2,-,TRBJ2-1,TGTGCCAGCAGTGAAGCGCTTCGTAGCGGGGGACACAATGAGCAGTTCTTC,CASSEALRSGGHNEQFF
TRBV11-2,-,few,TRBJ2-3,TGTGCCAGCAGGGGGTATAACACATCACATGCAGATACGCAGTATTTT,CASRGYNTSHADTQYF
TRBV15,-,many,TRBJ1-4,TGTGCCACCAGCAGGGGGGCAGGGACGAAGACTAATGAAAAACTGTTTTTT,CATSRGAGTKTNEKLFF
TRBV5-1,-,many,TRBJ2-5,TGCGCCAGCAGCTTGCCCCAGGGTGAGACCCAGTACTTC,CASSLPQGETQYF
TRBV5-1,-,many,TRBJ1-1,TGCGCCAGCAGCCGCCAGGGTATGGACACTGAAGCTTTCTTT,CASSRQGMDTEAFF
TRBV18,-,many,TRBJ2-5,TGTGCCAGCTCACCATCAGAGACCCAGTACTTC,CASSPSETQYF
TRBV7-2,-,many,TRBJ2-7,TGTGCCAGCAGCTTGGACGTGTCCTACGAGCAGTACTTC,CASSLDVSYEQYF
TRBV5-5,-,many,TRBJ1-2,TGTGCCAGCAGCTGGAGGCCAGGGAGCCTTAACTATGGCTACACCTTC,CASSWRPGSLNYGYTF
TRBV4-1,TRBD1,many,TRBJ2-1,TGCGCCAGCAGCACACAGGGACAGAGCATGAATGAGCAGTTCTTC,CASSTQGQSMNEQFF
TRBV24-1,-,few,TRBJ2-2,TGTGCCACCGGGAATCCCACCGCTACCGGGGAGCTGTTTTTT,CATGNPTATGELFF
TRBV5-1,-,many,TRBJ2-3,TGCGCCAGCAGCTCGGACCTAGGTGATACGCAGTATTTT,CASSSDLGDTQYF
TRBV4-2,-,many,TRBJ2-2,TGTGCCAGCAGCCCTAAGGGGGGGGCCCTCACCGGGGAGCTGTTTTTT,CASSPKGGALTGELFF
TRBV20-1,-,-,TRBJ2-5,TGCAGTGCTAGGAGTGCGCAACAAGAGACCCAGTACTTC,CSARSAQQETQYF
TRBV5-1,-,few,TRBJ1-1,TGCGCCAGCAGTTTACTATTGGGAAAAGAGACTGAAGCTTTCTTT,CASSLLLGKETEAFF
TRBV6-5,-,many,TRBJ2-7,TGTGCCAGCAGTTACAAGAGTGAGCAGTACTTC,CASSYKSEQYF
TRBV20-1,TRBD1,many,TRBJ1-2,TGCAGTGCTAGAGGAGGGACAGGGGGGCCAAATGGCTACACCTTC,CSARGGTGGPNGYTF
TRBV20-1,TRBD2,many,TRBJ2-1,TGCAGTGCTAGTCATGATCTCGTCCATGGAACTAGCGGGGGCTATGACAATGAGCAGTTCTTC,CSASHDLVHGTSGGYDNEQFF
TRBV7-2,-,many,TRBJ1-1,TGTGCCAGCAGTCGTGATTGGGGGAACACTGAAGCTTTCTTT,CASSRDWGNTEAFF
TRBV5-5,-,-,TRBJ2-6,TGTGCCAGCAGCTTGGGAGCGGTTTCTGGGGCCAACGTCCTGACTTTC,CASSLGAVSGANVLTF
TRBV6-6,-,many,TRBJ2-4,TGTGCCAGCAGAAGTACGGCCGGGAGCCCCAAGTTTGAGTCCAAAAACATTCAGTACTTC,CASRSTAGSPKFESKNIQYF
TRBV12-3/TRBV12-4,-,few,TRBJ2-2,TGTGCCAGCAGTATCCAGGTGACCGGGGAGCTGTTTTTT,CASSIQVTGELFF
TRBV24-1,-,-,TRBJ2-2,TGTGCCACCAGCCCGACGAGTGGGGAGTTCAACACCGGGGAGCTGTTTTTT,CATSPTSGEFNTGELFF
TRBV10-3,TRBD1,-,TRBJ2-2,TGTGCCATCAGCCGTAAGGGGACAGGGGGCCGCACCGGGGAGCTGTTTTTT,CAISRKGTGGRTGELFF
TRBV7-9,-,many,TRBJ2-3,TGTGCCAGCAGCTTCGGTAGGGCAGTAACAGATACGCAGTATTTT,CASSFGRAVTDTQYF